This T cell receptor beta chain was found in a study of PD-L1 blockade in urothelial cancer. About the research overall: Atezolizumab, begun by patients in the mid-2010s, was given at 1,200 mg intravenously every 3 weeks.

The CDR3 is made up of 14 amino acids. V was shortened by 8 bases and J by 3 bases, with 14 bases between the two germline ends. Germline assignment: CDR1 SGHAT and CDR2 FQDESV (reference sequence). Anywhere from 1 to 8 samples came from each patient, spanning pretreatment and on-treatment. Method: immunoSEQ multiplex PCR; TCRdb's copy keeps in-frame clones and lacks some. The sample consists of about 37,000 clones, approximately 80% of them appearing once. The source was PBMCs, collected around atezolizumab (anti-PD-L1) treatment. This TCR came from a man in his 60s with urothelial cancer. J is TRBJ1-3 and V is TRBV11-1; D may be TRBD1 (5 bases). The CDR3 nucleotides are TGTGCCAGCGGCGATGGGGCTCGTGGAAACACCATATATTTT. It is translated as CASGDGARGNTIYF.